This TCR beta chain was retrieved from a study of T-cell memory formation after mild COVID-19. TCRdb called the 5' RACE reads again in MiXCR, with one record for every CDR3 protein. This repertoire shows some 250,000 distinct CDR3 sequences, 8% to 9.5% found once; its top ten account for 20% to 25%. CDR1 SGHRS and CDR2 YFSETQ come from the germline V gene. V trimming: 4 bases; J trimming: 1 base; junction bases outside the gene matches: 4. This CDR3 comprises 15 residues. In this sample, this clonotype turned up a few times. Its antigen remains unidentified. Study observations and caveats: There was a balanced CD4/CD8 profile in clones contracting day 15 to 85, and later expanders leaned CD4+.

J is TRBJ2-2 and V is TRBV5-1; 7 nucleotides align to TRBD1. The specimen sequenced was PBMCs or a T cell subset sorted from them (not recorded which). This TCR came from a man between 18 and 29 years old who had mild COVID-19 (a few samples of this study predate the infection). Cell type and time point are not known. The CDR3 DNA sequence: TGCGCCAGCAGCGCCGGGACAGTGAACACCGGGGAGCTGTTTTTT. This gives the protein CASSAGTVNTGELFF.